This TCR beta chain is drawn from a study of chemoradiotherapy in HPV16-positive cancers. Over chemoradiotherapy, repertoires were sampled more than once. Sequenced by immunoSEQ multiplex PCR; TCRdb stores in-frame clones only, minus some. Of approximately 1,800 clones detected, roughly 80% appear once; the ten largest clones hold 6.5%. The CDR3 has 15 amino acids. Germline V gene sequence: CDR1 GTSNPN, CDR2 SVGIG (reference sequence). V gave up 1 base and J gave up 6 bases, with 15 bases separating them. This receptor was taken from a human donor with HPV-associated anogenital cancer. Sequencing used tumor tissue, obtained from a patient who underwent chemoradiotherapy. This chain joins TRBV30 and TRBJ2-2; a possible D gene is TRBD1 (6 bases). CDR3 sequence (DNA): TGTGCCTGGAGTGGTTGGGGGCGCAGGGCCGGGGAGCTGTTTTTT. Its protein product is CAWSGWGRRAGELFF.